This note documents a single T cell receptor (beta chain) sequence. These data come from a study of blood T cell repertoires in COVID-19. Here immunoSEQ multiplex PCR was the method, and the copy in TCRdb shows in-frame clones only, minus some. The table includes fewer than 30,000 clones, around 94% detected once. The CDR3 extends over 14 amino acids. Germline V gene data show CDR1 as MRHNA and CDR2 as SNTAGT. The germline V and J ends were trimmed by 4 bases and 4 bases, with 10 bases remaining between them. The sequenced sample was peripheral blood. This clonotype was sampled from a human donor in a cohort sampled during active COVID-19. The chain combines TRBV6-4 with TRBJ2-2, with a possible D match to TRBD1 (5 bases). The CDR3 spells CASSVAGPTGELFF. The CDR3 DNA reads TGTGCCAGCAGTGTTGCAGGGCCCACCGGGGAGCTGTTTTTT.